A single sample gave rise to the 8 T cell receptor beta chains below, sequenced in a study of cytomegalovirus exposure and HLA in healthy donors. The PCR was carried out with 60 Vbeta primers and 13 Jbeta primers. The assay was immunoSEQ multiplex PCR, and TCRdb's table has in-frame clones only and misses some. The data show about 280,000 clones, with about 90% seen just once and about 2% held by the top ten. Source material: PBMCs. Receptors originate from a woman aged 18-29 years in good health and CMV-seronegative.

This sequence joins TRBV5-6 and TRBJ1-5; D gene unclear. V was trimmed by 0 bases and J by 5 bases, leaving 9 bases between them. CDR1 is SGHDT, CDR2 YYEEEE, per germline. CDR3 length: 14 residues. The CDR3 loop is CASSLAGRDQPQHF. As DNA, the CDR3 is TGTGCCAGCAGCTTGGCGGGAAGGGATCAGCCCCAGCATTTT.

There are a few counts of this clone. The chain recombines TRBV9 with TRBJ2-2, with a tentative D call TRBD2 (6 bases). From germline, CDR1 is SGDLS and CDR2 YYNGEE. V was shortened by 5 bases and J by 4 bases, with 12 bases between the two germline ends. This CDR3 spans 14 amino acids. CDR3 sequence reads: CASSGGDFTGELFF. CDR3 DNA sequence: TGTGCCAGCAGTGGAGGGGACTTCACCGGGGAGCTGTTTTTT.

The chain has TRBV5-1 and TRBJ2-1; D unresolved. Germline V gene sequence: CDR1 SGHRS, CDR2 YFSETQ. V gave up 1 base and J gave up 7 bases, with 18 bases separating them. This CDR3 spans 16 amino acids. For the CDR3, the DNA is TGCGCCAGCAGCTTGAGAGCTGCCTCTTTGTCAAATGAGCAGTTCTTC. Protein product: CASSLRAASLSNEQFF.

The chain uses TRBV5-8 and TRBJ1-2, with D perhaps matching TRBD1 (6 bases). V was clipped by 5 bases and J by 9 bases, with 23 bases between them. There are 15 residues in the CDR3. Germline CDR1 SGHTS, CDR2 YDEGEE. This CDR3 reads CASRGTRQASLRYTF. Here the CDR3 DNA reads TGTGCCAGCAGGGGAACAAGACAGGCCAGTCTACGCTACACCTTC.

CDR3 nucleotides: TGTGCCATCAGTGAGGACGGTACAGCCGCAACTAATGAAAAACTGTTTTTT. It encodes CAISEDGTAATNEKLFF. The V call is TRBV10-3, the J call TRBJ1-4; D ambiguous. The V gene's germline CDR1 is ENHRY and CDR2 SYGVKD. This CDR3 is 17 amino acids long. Trimming took 2 bases from V and 0 from J, leaving 13 bases between them.

This clone occurred a few times. V and J are TRBV5-1 and TRBJ2-2; a weak D match, TRBD1 (6 bases). This CDR3 is 15 amino acids long. The V gene's germline CDR1 is SGHRS and CDR2 YFSETQ. Trimming shortened V by 4 bases and J by 5 bases, and 15 bases separated the two germline ends. CDR3 coding DNA: TGCGCCAGCAGCCCACGGGCAGGGGATACCGGGGAGCTGTTTTTT. Translated: CASSPRAGDTGELFF.

CDR3 region: CASSEYGMVGARHTEAFF. In DNA form, the CDR3 reads TGTGCCAGCAGTGAATATGGGATGGTGGGGGCGAGGCACACTGAAGCTTTCTTT. This chain connects TRBV25-1 to TRBJ1-1; TRBD1 is a possible D gene (6 bases). The V end was cut by 0 bases, the J end by 3 bases, with 20 bases between. Per germline, CDR1 MGHDK and CDR2 SYGVNS. The CDR3 loop spans 18 amino acids.

The J gene is TRBJ2-1, the V gene TRBV12-2; the DNA was not compared with TRBD2, the D call given in the table. TRBV12-2 is deemed a pseudogene. The CDR3 spans 13 residues. CDR3: CASSSGPYNEQFF. The CDR3 DNA reads as TGTGCAAGTTCTAGCGGGCCTTACAATGAGCAGTTCTTC.